This is a list of T cell receptor beta chains from one sample in a study of blood T cell repertoires in COVID-19. Libraries were prepared by immunoSEQ multiplex PCR; TCRdb keeps only in-frame clonotypes and omits some of them. Here the sample spans about 46,000 clones, less than 90% being singletons. The sequenced material came from peripheral blood. The receptors stem from a man aged 55-75 years with acute or convalescent COVID-19. The CDR3 runs from the conserved cysteine through the conserved F or W. A D gene is named only where the DNA matches it firmly. Part of the rows lack a size; the others show once, few, many or a class for expanded clones.

TRBV5-1	TRBD1	TRBJ1-1	NA	CASSLSGQGTTEAFF	TGCGCCAGCAGCTTGAGCGGACAGGGGACCACTGAAGCTTTCTTT
TRBV19	NA	TRBJ1-2	few	CASSRAPNLSYGYTF	TGTGCCAGTAGCCGCGCCCCCAACCTCTCCTATGGCTACACCTTC
TRBV5-1	TRBD1	TRBJ2-7	NA	CASSLGQGAREQYF	TGCGCCAGCAGCTTGGGACAGGGGGCGCGCGAGCAGTACTTC
TRBV2	NA	TRBJ2-5	once	CASRENRRHQETQYF	TGTGCCAGCAGAGAGAATCGGAGGCACCAAGAGACCCAGTACTTC
TRBV14	TRBD2	TRBJ2-3	NA	CASSQDVGLAGGADTQYF	TGTGCCAGCAGCCAAGATGTTGGTCTAGCGGGAGGAGCAGATACGCAGTATTTT
TRBV6-5	TRBD1	TRBJ2-7	NA	CASRPTGVYEQYF	TGTGCCAGCAGGCCGACAGGGGTGTACGAGCAGTACTTC
TRBV19	TRBD1	TRBJ2-7	NA	CASSCGTAVCEQYF	TGTGCCAGTAGCTGTGGGACAGCCGTGTGCGAGCAGTACTTC
TRBV5-1	NA	TRBJ2-7	NA	CASSLDYSYEQYF	TGCGCCAGCAGCTTGGACTATTCCTACGAGCAGTACTTC
TRBV3-1/TRBV3-2	NA	TRBJ2-7	NA	CASSQIRGYEQYF	TGTGCCAGCAGCCAAATCAGGGGCTACGAGCAGTACTTC
TRBV19	NA	TRBJ2-2	NA	CASSGQLGNTGELFF	TGTGCCAGTAGCGGACAACTCGGGAACACCGGGGAGCTGTTTTTT
TRBV19	NA	TRBJ1-1	NA	CASSKQAASNTEAFF	TGTGCCAGTTCGAAACAGGCTGCCTCGAACACTGAAGCTTTCTTT
TRBV2	TRBD2	TRBJ2-1	NA	CASTGLAVYNEQFF	TGTGCCAGCACAGGTCTAGCGGTTTACAATGAGCAGTTCTTC
TRBV27	TRBD1	TRBJ1-1	NA	CASIRTGAGMNTEAFF	TGTGCCAGCATCCGGACAGGGGCGGGCATGAACACTGAAGCTTTCTTT
TRBV12-5	NA	TRBJ2-1	NA	CASGLVLGGSYNEQFF	TGTGCTAGTGGTTTGGTACTCGGGGGTTCCTACAATGAGCAGTTCTTC
TRBV29-1	NA	TRBJ2-3	NA	CSVDYTSLLTDTQYF	TGCAGCGTTGATTATACTTCTCTACTCACAGATACGCAGTATTTT
TRBV4-3	TRBD1	TRBJ2-7	NA	CASSLSDRGQNEQYF	TGCGCCAGCAGCCTGAGCGACAGGGGGCAGAACGAGCAGTACTTC
TRBV6-5	NA	TRBJ1-5	few	CASSLQESQPQHF	TGTGCCAGCAGTTTACAGGAGTCCCAGCCCCAGCATTTT
TRBV6-4	TRBD1	TRBJ1-6	once	CASNRQGPAPLHF	TGTGCCAGCAACCGACAGGGGCCGGCACCCCTCCACTTT
TRBV20-1	NA	TRBJ1-2	NA	CSARDRDGYTF	TGCAGTGCTAGAGATCGGGATGGCTACACCTTC
TRBV19	NA	TRBJ2-3	NA	CASSIRQRTDTQYF	TGTGCCAGTAGTATAAGACAGCGCACAGATACGCAGTATTTT
TRBV2	TRBD1	TRBJ1-5	NA	CASSETGANQPQHF	TGTGCCAGCAGCGAGACAGGGGCCAATCAGCCCCAGCATTTT
TRBV7-9	TRBD2	TRBJ2-3	NA	CASSSGTSGLTDTQYF	TGTGCCAGCAGCTCTGGGACTAGCGGGTTAACAGATACGCAGTATTTT
TRBV25-1	NA	TRBJ1-1	NA	CASSAHMNTEAFF	TGTGCCAGCAGTGCGCACATGAACACTGAAGCTTTCTTT
TRBV4-3	TRBD2	TRBJ2-5	NA	CASSREGRLQETQYF	TGCGCCAGCAGCCGGGAGGGACGCCTACAAGAGACCCAGTACTTC
TRBV2	NA	TRBJ1-1	NA	CASLSGNTEAFF	TGTGCCAGCTTATCAGGGAACACTGAAGCTTTCTTT
TRBV10-2	NA	TRBJ1-5	once	CAAGYQPQHF	TGCGCAGCAGGATACCAGCCCCAGCATTTT
TRBV5-4	NA	TRBJ2-6	few	CASSLFRGTGANVLTF	TGTGCCAGCAGCTTGTTTCGGGGAACTGGGGCCAACGTCCTGACTTTC
TRBV9	TRBD1	TRBJ1-3	NA	CASSVTGTAATWTGNTIYF	TGTGCCAGCAGCGTAACAGGGACAGCCGCAACCTGGACTGGAAACACCATATATTTT
TRBV18	TRBD1	TRBJ2-1	NA	CASSPRAGQGHNEQFF	TGTGCCAGCTCACCGCGTGCCGGACAGGGGCACAATGAGCAGTTCTTC
TRBV2	TRBD1	TRBJ1-5	NA	CASSALSGQSNQPQHF	TGTGCCAGCAGCGCACTATCGGGACAGAGCAATCAGCCCCAGCATTTT
TRBV5-6	TRBD2	TRBJ2-2	NA	CASSFWASGSRHTGELFF	TGTGCCAGCAGCTTTTGGGCTAGCGGGAGTAGGCACACCGGGGAGCTGTTTTTT
TRBV6-2/TRBV6-3	NA	TRBJ1-2	NA	CASSYVTGRTRYGYTF	TGTGCCAGCAGTTATGTCACAGGGAGAACACGCTATGGCTACACCTTC
TRBV5-1	TRBD2	TRBJ2-3	few	CASSSRTSGDTDTQYF	TGCGCCAGCAGCTCGAGGACTAGCGGGGACACAGATACGCAGTATTTT
TRBV4-1	TRBD1	TRBJ2-2	NA	CASRGGDRATTGELFF	TGCGCCAGCAGAGGGGGGGACAGGGCTACCACCGGGGAGCTGTTTTTT
TRBV28	TRBD1	TRBJ2-7	NA	CASRKQGGPYEQYF	TGTGCCAGCAGAAAACAGGGGGGCCCCTACGAGCAGTACTTC
TRBV6-5	NA	TRBJ1-5	NA	CASSNGQNLERQHF	TGTGCCAGCAGTAACGGACAGAATCTGGAGCGCCAGCATTTT
TRBV5-1	TRBD1	TRBJ2-3	NA	CASSFRQGGTDTQYF	TGCGCCAGCAGCTTTCGACAGGGGGGCACAGATACGCAGTATTTT
TRBV6-6	NA	TRBJ2-3	NA	CASSGFVGTDTQYF	TGTGCCAGCAGCGGGTTCGTGGGCACAGATACGCAGTATTTT
TRBV28	TRBD2	TRBJ2-1	NA	CASSSWTSGAYNEQFF	TGTGCCAGCAGTTCTTGGACTAGCGGGGCCTACAATGAGCAGTTCTTC
TRBV5-1	NA	TRBJ1-1	NA	CASSQSQGLNTEAFF	TGCGCCAGCAGTCAGTCACAGGGTTTGAACACTGAAGCTTTCTTT
TRBV6-5	NA	TRBJ1-2	NA	CASSSRGFYGYTF	TGTGCCAGCAGTTCCCGAGGGTTTTATGGCTACACCTTC
TRBV28	NA	TRBJ2-2	NA	CASRYSSGTGELFF	TGTGCCAGCAGGTACTCTTCGGGTACCGGGGAGCTGTTTTTT
TRBV4-3	NA	TRBJ1-4	NA	CASSQDQSEKLFF	TGCGCCAGCAGCCAAGATCAGTCGGAAAAACTGTTTTTT
TRBV2	NA	TRBJ2-7	NA	CASSEGVADTYEQYF	TGTGCCAGCAGTGAAGGGGTAGCGGATACCTACGAGCAGTACTTC
TRBV7-3	NA	TRBJ2-1	NA	CASSLSPGGRLGQFF	TGTGCCAGCAGCTTATCACCGGGGGGCCGTTTAGGACAGTTCTTC
TRBV2	NA	TRBJ1-5	NA	CASKREMRYNQPQHF	TGTGCCAGCAAGAGAGAAATGCGGTACAATCAGCCCCAGCATTTT
TRBV9	TRBD2	TRBJ2-7	once	CASSVEAASGESYEQYF	TGTGCCAGCAGCGTAGAGGCAGCTAGCGGGGAATCCTACGAGCAGTACTTC
TRBV2	NA	TRBJ2-3	NA	CASRDWGGPTDTQYF	TGTGCCAGCAGGGACTGGGGGGGCCCCACAGATACGCAGTATTTT
TRBV6-4	TRBD1	TRBJ1-5	NA	CASSDSGQHNQPQHF	TGTGCCAGCAGTGACTCGGGACAGCACAATCAGCCCCAGCATTTT
TRBV18	NA	TRBJ1-5	NA	CASSQVQGVGQPQHF	TGTGCCAGCTCACAAGTACAGGGAGTAGGTCAGCCCCAGCATTTT
TRBV6-5	NA	TRBJ1-6	NA	CASSSQYNSPLHF	TGTGCCAGCAGTTCCCAATATAATTCACCCCTCCACTTT
TRBV7-7	NA	TRBJ1-1	few	CASSLDRGSEAFF	TGTGCTAGCAGCTTAGATCGGGGGTCTGAAGCTTTCTTT
TRBV5-1	NA	TRBJ2-5	few	CASSGDLQETQYF	TGCGCCAGCAGCGGGGACTTGCAAGAGACCCAGTACTTC
TRBV4-1	TRBD2	TRBJ2-7	few	CASSQGTSGGRYEQYF	TGCGCCAGCAGCCAAGGTACTAGCGGGGGAAGATACGAGCAGTACTTC
TRBV11-3	TRBD1	TRBJ2-3	NA	CASSKGQGGIDTQYF	TGTGCCAGCAGCAAGGGACAGGGAGGTATAGATACGCAGTATTTT
TRBV3-1/TRBV3-2	TRBD2	TRBJ2-3	NA	CASSQGVTSGTDTQYF	TGTGCCAGCAGCCAAGGAGTGACTAGCGGCACAGATACGCAGTATTTT